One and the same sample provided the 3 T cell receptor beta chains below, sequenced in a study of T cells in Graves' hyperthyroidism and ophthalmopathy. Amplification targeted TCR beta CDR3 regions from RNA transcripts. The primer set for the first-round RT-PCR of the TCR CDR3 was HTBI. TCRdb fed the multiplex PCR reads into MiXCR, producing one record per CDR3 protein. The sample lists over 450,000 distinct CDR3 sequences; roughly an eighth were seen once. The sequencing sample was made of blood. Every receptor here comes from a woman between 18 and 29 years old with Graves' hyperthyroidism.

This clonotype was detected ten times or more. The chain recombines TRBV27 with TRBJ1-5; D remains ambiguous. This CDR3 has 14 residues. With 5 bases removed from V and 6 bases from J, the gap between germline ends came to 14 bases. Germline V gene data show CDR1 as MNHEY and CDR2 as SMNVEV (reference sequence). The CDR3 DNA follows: TGTGCCAGCAGTAGACAAGGTGGAGGTCAGCCCCAGCATTTT. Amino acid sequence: CASSRQGGGQPQHF.

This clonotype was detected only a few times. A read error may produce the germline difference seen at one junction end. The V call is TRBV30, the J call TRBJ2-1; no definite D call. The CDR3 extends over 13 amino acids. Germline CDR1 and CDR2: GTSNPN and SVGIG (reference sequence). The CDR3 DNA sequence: TGTGCCTGGAGCGCAACCCGTTACAATGCGCAGTTCTTC. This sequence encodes CAWSATRYNAQFF.

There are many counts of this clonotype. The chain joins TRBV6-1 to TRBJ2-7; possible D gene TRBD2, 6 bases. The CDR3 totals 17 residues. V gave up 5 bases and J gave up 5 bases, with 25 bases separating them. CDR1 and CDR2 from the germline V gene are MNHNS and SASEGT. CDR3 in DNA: TGTGCCAGCAGTCACGAATGGTCGGGAGTCTTTCGTAACGAGCAGTACGTC. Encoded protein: CASSHEWSGVFRNEQYV.